This entry lists 23 T cell receptor beta chains sequenced from one sample in a study of T cell repertoires in cytomegalovirus infection. In TCRdb, the reads were re-called with MiXCR into one record per CDR3 protein. The sample includes around 50,000 distinct CDR3 sequences, roughly 20% of them seen just once. These TCRs are of unknown antigen specificity. The specimen was CD8+ T cells from cultured PBMCs, collected from culture after CMV antigen stimulation. The receptors originated from a human donor in good health (CMV status not recorded). Some clones in this sample may be carry-over from other donors' samples.

The J gene is TRBJ2-2, the V gene TRBV15, with unresolved D. Trimming stripped 2 bases from V and 2 bases from J, with 6 bases between. The length of the CDR3 is 14 residues. Germline-derived CDR1 and CDR2 are LNHNV and YYDKDF (reference sequence). The CDR3 loop is CATSRSTNTGELFF. The CDR3 coding sequence is TGTGCCACCAGCAGATCCACCAACACCGGGGAGCTGTTTTTT. Full variable domain (remainder filled in from reference TRBV15 and TRBJ2-2): DAMVIQNPRYQVTQFGKPVTLSCSQTLNHNVMYWYQQKSSQAPKLLFHYYDKDFNNEADTPDNFQSRRPNTSFCFLDIRSPGLGDTAMYLCATSRSTNTGELFFGEGSRLTVL.

The chain recombines TRBV28 with TRBJ2-7, with a weak D call TRBD1 (6 bases). The germline V gene encodes CDR1 MDHEN and CDR2 SYDVKM. The CDR3 extends over 15 amino acids. The V and J ends lost 5 bases and 4 bases respectively, with 18 bases between them. CDR3 protein: CASSQGPRPLYEQYF. CDR3 in DNA: TGTGCCAGCAGTCAGGGGCCTCGCCCCCTGTACGAGCAGTACTTC.

This clonotype came up a few times. CDR3 nucleotides: TGTGCCAGCAGCTCAGGGAGAAATCAGCCCCAGCATTTT. Its protein product is CASSSGRNQPQHF. This chain joins TRBV7-3 and TRBJ1-5, with D possibly TRBD1 on 5 matching bases. The V end was cut by 4 bases, the J end by 4 bases, with 8 bases between. This CDR3 comprises 13 residues. In germline, CDR1 is SGHTA, CDR2 FQGTGA.

The chain recombines TRBV7-2 with TRBJ2-7; TRBD1 matches at 9 bases. Germline V gene lookup returns CDR1 SGHTA and CDR2 FQGNSA. The CDR3 has 16 amino acids. V lost 3 bases and J lost 2; bases outside the gene matches: 8. Here the CDR3 DNA reads TGTGCCAGCAGCTTGACAGGGGGGTTTGGCACCTACGAGCAGTACTTC. Translated: CASSLTGGFGTYEQYF.

This clonotype was counted between two and nine times. The genes are TRBV7-6 and TRBJ1-6; no clear D gene. Deletions cut 4 bases from V and 8 bases from J, with 21 bases between. Germline CDR1 and CDR2: SGHVS and FNYEAQ. The CDR3 covers 17 residues. This CDR3 reads CASSSLGGSGSHSPLHF. The CDR3 nucleotides read TGTGCCAGCAGCTCCCTCGGAGGCTCGGGCAGTCATTCACCCCTCCACTTT.

This clonotype was seen more than once but under ten times. The chain is built from TRBV11-2 and TRBJ2-1; D is unclear. V was trimmed by 4 bases and J by 0 bases, leaving 13 bases between them. Germline V gene data show CDR1 as SGHAT and CDR2 as FQNNGV. The CDR3 totals 16 residues. The DNA for the CDR3 is TGTGCCAGCAGCTCCCCCGGGTGGAGCTCCTACAATGAGCAGTTCTTC. This codes for CASSSPGWSSYNEQFF.

In this sample, this clonotype turned up a few times. The CDR3 here is CSVEEGRIYGYTF. The CDR3 DNA reads as TGCAGCGTTGAAGAGGGGCGGATCTATGGCTACACCTTC. The genes are TRBV29-1 and TRBJ1-2; D possibly corresponds to TRBD1 (5 bases). The CDR3 has 13 residues. The germline V gene encodes CDR1 SQVTM and CDR2 ANQGSEA. The V end lost 0 bases, the J end lost 4 bases, and 9 bases lay between the germline ends.

The chain carries TRBV7-2 and TRBJ2-7; 7 bases agree with TRBD2. This CDR3 is 15 amino acids long. J was trimmed by 0 bases and V by 3 bases; bases with no gene match: 5. Germline values: CDR1 SGHTA, CDR2 FQGNSA. CDR3 DNA: TGTGCCAGCAGCTTTCGCGGGAGAACCTCCTACGAGCAGTACTTC. Protein sequence: CASSFRGRTSYEQYF.

This clonotype was seen more than once but under ten times. V gene TRBV7-6 combines with J gene TRBJ2-2; D gene unclear. Germline V gene data show CDR1 as SGHVS and CDR2 as FNYEAQ. This CDR3 is built from 11 residues. The germline V and J ends were trimmed by 6 bases and 7 bases, with 6 bases remaining between them. CDR3 DNA: TGTGCCAGCAGTCGAGACGGGGAGCTGTTTTTT. This translates into CASSRDGELFF.

This clonotype is judged large. V usage is TRBV7-9 and J usage is TRBJ1-1, with D unresolved. Germline CDR1 reads SEHNR; CDR2 reads FQNEAQ (reference sequence). With 2 bases removed from V and 0 bases from J, the gap between germline ends came to 7 bases. The CDR3 totals 14 residues. CDR3 amino acids: CASSLKSLNTEAFF. Written as DNA, the CDR3 is TGTGCCAGCAGCTTAAAGAGTCTGAACACTGAAGCTTTCTTT.

The chain's CDR3 is CASSLARLAGVRHEQYF. The CDR3 DNA follows: TGTGCCAGCAGCTTAGCCAGACTAGCGGGAGTTCGCCACGAGCAGTACTTC. V and J are TRBV7-8 and TRBJ2-7; 12 bases map to TRBD2. CDR1 is SGHVS, CDR2 FQNEAQ, per germline. The junction had 8 bases not matched to a gene; V was cut back by 0 bases and J by 5 bases. This CDR3 region has 17 residues.

Only one count was recorded for this clonotype. The V gene is TRBV6-5, the J gene TRBJ2-3; D remains unclear. The CDR3 is 13 amino acids. Germline assignment: CDR1 MNHEY and CDR2 SVGAGI. With 4 bases removed from V and 2 bases from J, the gap between germline ends came to 7 bases. The CDR3 nucleotides read TGTGCCAGCAGTTGGGATTTCACAGATACGCAGTATTTT. This codes for CASSWDFTDTQYF.

The chain recombines TRBV7-9 with TRBJ1-6, with D uncertain. Per the germline V gene, CDR1 is SEHNR and CDR2 is FQNEAQ (reference sequence). The CDR3 runs to 12 residues. Trimming took 0 bases from V and 15 from J, leaving 9 bases between them. CDR3: CASSLADAFLHF. As DNA, the CDR3 is TGTGCCAGCAGCTTAGCAGACGCGTTCCTCCACTTT.

The chain links TRBV20-1 to TRBJ2-7, with 11 bases that match TRBD2. The CDR3 length is 17 residues. The trim removed 0 bases at V and 0 bases at J, leaving 7 bases unmatched. Germline V lookup: CDR1 DFQATT, CDR2 SNEGSKA (reference sequence). The CDR3 loop is CSARDPGLAVYSYEQYF. The CDR3 nucleotides read TGCAGTGCTAGAGACCCGGGACTAGCGGTTTACTCCTACGAGCAGTACTTC.

This clonotype was observed a handful of times. The chain couples TRBV7-9 to TRBJ2-7; perhaps D is TRBD1 or TRBD2 (5 bases each). The CDR3 loop spans 15 amino acids. V was shortened by 4 bases and J by 2 bases, with 15 bases between the two germline ends. The germline CDR1 and CDR2 sequences are SEHNR and FQNEAQ (reference sequence). CDR3 sequence reads: CASSSRVGDPYEQYF. In DNA, the CDR3 is TGTGCCAGCAGCTCCCGAGTAGGGGACCCCTACGAGCAGTACTTC. Combining the CDR3 with reference TRBV7-9 and TRBJ2-7 gives the whole variable domain DTGVSQNPRHKITKRGQNVTFRCDPISEHNRLYWYRQTLGQGPEFLTYFQNEAQLEKSRLLSDRFSAERPKGSFSTLEIQRTEQGDSAMYLCASSSRVGDPYEQYFGPGTRLTVT.

This clonotype was counted ten times or more. The gene calls are TRBV5-4 and TRBJ2-7; 8 bases align to TRBD1. Germline CDR1 and CDR2: SGHNT and YYREEE (reference sequence). The CDR3 sequence is 14 residues long. J was trimmed by 6 bases and V by 4 bases; bases with no gene match: 9. The CDR3 protein is CASSPRQGSGEQYF. CDR3 DNA: TGTGCCAGCAGCCCCCGACAGGGGAGTGGCGAGCAGTACTTC.

The chain links TRBV28 to TRBJ1-1; the D gene is possibly TRBD1 (5 bases). Germline values: CDR1 MDHEN, CDR2 SYDVKM. Trimming stripped 6 bases from V and 0 bases from J, with 17 bases between. This CDR3 comprises 16 residues. CDR3 region: CASSPLGRGLNTEAFF. CDR3 DNA sequence: TGTGCCAGCAGCCCCTTGGGGCGCGGTTTGAACACTGAAGCTTTCTTT.

This clonotype occurred a few times. The chain combines TRBV12-3 or TRBV12-4 with TRBJ1-1; D possibly corresponds to TRBD1 (6 bases). CDR3 size: 14 residues. V lost 5 bases and J 3 bases, leaving 13 bases between the germline ends. CDR3 sequence: CASSPGDGDTEAFF. DNA for the CDR3: TGTGCCAGCAGTCCAGGGGACGGGGACACTGAAGCTTTCTTT.

This clonotype has a handful of counts. The CDR3 spells CASSPGGVWGYTF. The CDR3 DNA reads TGTGCCAGCAGCCCTGGAGGGGTTTGGGGCTACACCTTC. This chain uses TRBV7-6 with TRBJ1-2; D perhaps matches TRBD1 (5 bases). The CDR3 has 13 residues. V shed 5 bases and J shed 8 bases, with 15 bases lying between them. The V gene's germline CDR1 is SGHVS and CDR2 FNYEAQ.

A few counts support this clonotype. The chain joins TRBV5-5 to TRBJ1-1; perhaps TRBD1 as D (5 bases). V lost 4 bases and J lost 1, with 14 bases in between. Germline V gives CDR1 SGHKS, CDR2 YYEKEE (reference sequence). This CDR3 region has 15 residues. Here the CDR3 DNA reads TGTGCCAGCAGCCTAAAAAGCACAGGGAACACTGAAGCTTTCTTT. It translates to CASSLKSTGNTEAFF. The full variable domain, in which reference TRBV5-5 and TRBJ1-1 provide the parts outside the CDR3, is DAGVTQSPTHLIKTRGQQVTLRCSPISGHKSVSWYQQVLGQGPQFIFQYYEKEERGRGNFPDRFSARQFPNYSSELNVNALLLGDSALYLCASSLKSTGNTEAFFGQGTRLTVV.

This clonotype was counted only a few times. V gene TRBV24-1 combines with J gene TRBJ2-7; 9 nucleotides match TRBD1. This CDR3 is 14 amino acids long. The V gene end was trimmed by 4 bases and the J gene end by 3 bases; junction bases not matched to a gene: 3. CDR1 and CDR2 from the germline V gene are KGHDR and SFDVKD. CDR3 nucleotide sequence: TGTGCCACCAGTGACCCGGGACAGGGCTACGAGCAGTACTTC. Protein product: CATSDPGQGYEQYF.

This clonotype was seen a single time. The chain carries TRBV7-2 and TRBJ2-2; the D gene is possibly TRBD2 (6 bases). The CDR3 is made up of 17 amino acids. Germline loops: CDR1 SGHTA, CDR2 FQGNSA. Trimming removed 1 base at V and 5 bases at J, with 17 bases between. CDR3 in DNA: TGTGCCAGCAGCTTAGTACCCAAGATAGGAGGGACCGGGGAGCTGTTTTTT. Residues: CASSLVPKIGGTGELFF.

The chain carries TRBV6-6 and TRBJ2-5; no clear D. Germline-derived CDR1 and CDR2 are MNHNY and SVGAGI (reference sequence). The CDR3 has 12 amino acids. Trimming took off 0 bases at V and 4 bases at J, with 3 bases between the two ends. The CDR3 loop reads CASSYSRETQYF. The CDR3 DNA reads TGTGCCAGCAGTTACTCACGAGAGACCCAGTACTTC.